These 22 T cell receptor beta chains were all obtained from the same sample, sequenced in a study of PD-L1 blockade in urothelial cancer. TCRdb keeps only in-frame clones here, not all; method: immunoSEQ multiplex PCR. The table has about 76,000 clones, around 93% seen once. Time point defined: peripheral blood 6 weeks after treatment start. This sample comprised PBMCs, obtained around atezolizumab (anti-PD-L1) treatment. The receptors shown here come from a woman of 80 years or more with urothelial cancer.

The genes are TRBV28 and TRBJ1-2; D perhaps matches TRBD1 (6 bases). This CDR3 comprises 13 residues. Germline loops: CDR1 MDHEN, CDR2 SYDVKM. The V end lost 5 bases, the J end lost 2 bases, and 9 bases lay between the germline ends. The CDR3 reads CASSGQPNYGYTF. The CDR3 DNA reads as TGTGCCAGCAGTGGACAGCCCAACTATGGCTACACCTTC.

The V and J genes are TRBV5-4 and TRBJ2-5, with 7 nucleotides matching TRBD1. J lost 2 bases, V lost 7 bases, and 8 bases had no gene match. Germline V gene lookup returns CDR1 SGHNT and CDR2 YYREEE (reference sequence). The CDR3 is made up of 14 amino acids. CDR3 nucleotide sequence: TGTGCCAGCCGGCCTCGGGACAGTCAAGAGACCCAGTACTTC. Translation: CASRPRDSQETQYF.

The J gene is TRBJ1-5, the V gene TRBV10-3; tentatively, D is TRBD1 (5 bases). This CDR3 has 15 amino acids. Per germline, CDR1 ENHRY and CDR2 SYGVKD. V lost 0 bases and J lost 3, with 9 bases in between. In nucleotides, the CDR3 is TGTGCCATCAGTGAGTCCAGGGAAGACAATCAGCCCCAGCATTTT. Translated: CAISESREDNQPQHF.

This chain links TRBV11-2 with TRBJ1-1; D is ambiguous. V was cut by 5 bases and J by 1 base, with 14 bases left in between. The CDR3 runs 15 residues. The germline CDR1 and CDR2 sequences are SGHAT and FQNNGV. The DNA for the CDR3 is TGTGCCAGCAGCGATAGTGGGCGGGCGAACACTGAAGCTTTCTTT. It encodes CASSDSGRANTEAFF. The complete variable domain, with remaining parts taken from reference TRBV11-2 and TRBJ1-1, reads EAGVAQSPRYKIIEKRQSVAFWCNPISGHATLYWYQQILGQGPKLLIQFQNNGVVDDSQLPKDRFSAERLKGVDSTLKIQPAKLEDSAVYLCASSDSGRANTEAFFGQGTRLTVV.

The V and J genes are TRBV15 and TRBJ2-7; 9 nucleotides agree with TRBD1. The V and J ends lost 1 base and 6 bases, in that order; junction bases with no gene match: 13. The CDR3 runs to 17 residues. The germline V gene encodes CDR1 LNHNV and CDR2 YYDKDF (reference sequence). This chain's CDR3 is CATSRGGTGRMVGEQYF. In DNA, the CDR3 is TGTGCCACCAGCAGAGGGGGGACAGGGCGAATGGTGGGCGAGCAGTACTTC. Filled out from reference TRBV15 and TRBJ2-7, the complete variable domain reads DAMVIQNPRYQVTQFGKPVTLSCSQTLNHNVMYWYQQKSSQAPKLLFHYYDKDFNNEADTPDNFQSRRPNTSFCFLDIRSPGLGDTAMYLCATSRGGTGRMVGEQYFGPGTRLTVT.

This chain links TRBV18 with TRBJ1-2; 9 positions agree with TRBD1. CDR1 is KGHSH and CDR2 is LQKENI in the germline V gene. Germline trimming cut 1 base from V and 13 bases from J; bases unmatched to any gene: 10. This CDR3 has 14 residues. Written as DNA, the CDR3 is TGTGCCAGCTCACCACAGACACAGGGGGCGAATTTCACCTTC. Protein product: CASSPQTQGANFTF.

The chain recombines TRBV6-1 with TRBJ1-5, with a tentative D call TRBD1 (5 bases). CDR1 and CDR2 (germline): MNHNS, SASEGT. This CDR3 spans 13 amino acids. Trimming pared 1 base from V and 5 bases from J, leaving 6 bases between. DNA of the CDR3: TGTGCCAGCAGTGAAGTAGGGGATCAGCCCCAGCATTTT. Protein: CASSEVGDQPQHF.

The chain carries TRBV9 and TRBJ2-1; tentatively, D is TRBD2 (5 bases). Germline-derived CDR1 and CDR2 are SGDLS and YYNGEE. Trimming removed 6 bases at V and 4 bases at J, with 14 bases between. There are 14 residues in the CDR3. The CDR3 loop reads CASTKDLIYNEQFF. CDR3 DNA sequence: TGTGCCAGCACAAAGGACTTGATATACAATGAGCAGTTCTTC. The full variable domain, completed using reference TRBV9 and TRBJ2-1, is DSGVTQTPKHLITATGQRVTLRCSPRSGDLSVYWYQQSLDQGLQFLIQYYNGEERAKGNILERFSAQQFPDLHSELNLSSLELGDSALYFCASTKDLIYNEQFFGPGTRLTVL.

The chain is built from TRBV7-9 and TRBJ2-1; TRBD1 agrees at 9 bases. The CDR3 is made up of 15 amino acids. The J segment lost 2 bases and the V segment lost 5 bases, leaving 4 bases of the junction unmatched. CDR1 SEHNR and CDR2 FQNEAQ come from the germline V gene (reference sequence). CDR3: CASSIQGAAYNEQFF. The DNA for the CDR3 is TGTGCCAGCAGCATACAGGGGGCGGCCTACAATGAGCAGTTCTTC.

This sequence joins TRBV6-1 and TRBJ1-5; 7 bases align to TRBD1. CDR1 and CDR2 (germline): MNHNS, SASEGT. This CDR3 comprises 15 residues. V gave up 7 bases and J gave up 5 bases; unmatched junction bases: 11. CDR3: CASIFDRAGYQPQHF. CDR3 DNA sequence: TGTGCCAGCATTTTCGACAGGGCTGGCTATCAGCCCCAGCATTTT.

The V and J genes are TRBV7-9 and TRBJ1-2; no definite D call. The CDR3 runs 17 residues. Trimming stripped 5 bases from V and 0 bases from J, with 19 bases between. Germline V lookup: CDR1 SEHNR, CDR2 FQNEAQ (reference sequence). The CDR3 loop is CASSRSDMGPANYGYTF. The DNA of the CDR3 is TGTGCCAGCAGCAGATCCGACATGGGCCCAGCTAACTATGGCTACACCTTC.

The V and J genes are TRBV19 and TRBJ1-1; TRBD1 matches 7 bases. V gave up 5 bases and J gave up 0 bases; unmatched junction bases: 6. The CDR3 contains 15 residues. Germline V gene data show CDR1 as LNHDA and CDR2 as SQIVND (reference sequence). The DNA for the CDR3 is TGTGCCAGTAGTCCCAGGGACAGCATGAACACTGAAGCTTTCTTT. It yields the protein CASSPRDSMNTEAFF. Drawing the rest from reference TRBV19 and TRBJ1-1, the complete variable domain is DGGITQSPKYLFRKEGQNVTLSCEQNLNHDAMYWYRQDPGQGLRLIYYSQIVNDFQKGDIAEGYSVSREKKESFPLTVTSAQKNPTAFYLCASSPRDSMNTEAFFGQGTRLTVV.

The chain combines TRBV7-9 with TRBJ2-2, with D perhaps matching TRBD2 (6 bases). The CDR3 covers 13 residues. Trimming left V 3 bases short and J 7 bases short, with 9 bases between. Germline-derived CDR1 and CDR2 are SEHNR and FQNEAQ (reference sequence). This CDR3 is CASSLGAGGELFF. The CDR3 coding sequence is TGTGCCAGCAGCTTGGGAGCGGGCGGGGAGCTGTTTTTT.

This chain links TRBV7-3 with TRBJ2-4, with D uncertain. The CDR3 is made up of 13 amino acids. The germline V gene encodes CDR1 SGHTA and CDR2 FQGTGA. With 2 bases removed from V and 5 bases from J, the gap between germline ends came to 7 bases. The CDR3 protein is CASSLFPENIQYF. The CDR3, as DNA: TGTGCCAGCAGCTTATTCCCAGAAAACATTCAGTACTTC.

This clone was seen only once. This chain connects TRBV27 to TRBJ1-2; 11 nucleotides align to TRBD1. Germline V gives CDR1 MNHEY, CDR2 SMNVEV (reference sequence). This CDR3 contains 19 residues. Trimming at V came to 10 bases and at J to 0 bases, leaving 19 bases not matched to a gene. CDR3 coding DNA: TGTGCCACCACTCCCATTGGGACAGGGGGTTTACCAGCTAACTATGGCTACACCTTC. It codes for CATTPIGTGGLPANYGYTF.

The V and J genes are TRBV29-1 and TRBJ2-3; D is unclear. Germline-derived CDR1 and CDR2 are SQVTM and ANQGSEA. This CDR3 is 12 amino acids long. V was trimmed by 1 base and J by 5 bases, leaving 7 bases between them. The CDR3 loop is CSVEGRGDTQYF. As DNA, the CDR3 is TGCAGCGTTGAAGGCAGAGGAGATACGCAGTATTTT.

The chain carries TRBV5-4 and TRBJ2-7; 11 nucleotides agree with TRBD2. Losses at the gene ends were 3 bases for V and 3 bases for J; bases not matched to a gene: 5. The CDR3 loop spans 15 amino acids. CDR1 is SGHNT, CDR2 YYREEE, per germline (reference sequence). DNA of the CDR3: TGTGCCAGCAGCTGGGGGACTAGCGGAGACTACGAGCAGTACTTC. This codes for CASSWGTSGDYEQYF. Looking up the rest from reference TRBV5-4 and TRBJ2-7 gives the full variable domain: ETGVTQSPTHLIKTRGQQVTLRCSSQSGHNTVSWYQQALGQGPQFIFQYYREEENGRGNFPPRFSGLQFPNYSSELNVNALELDDSALYLCASSWGTSGDYEQYFGPGTRLTVT.

The chain uses TRBV30 and TRBJ1-2; no clear D. Trimming stripped 0 bases from V and 4 bases from J, with 9 bases between. Germline V lookup: CDR1 GTSNPN, CDR2 SVGIG (reference sequence). The CDR3 contains 13 residues. The DNA of the CDR3 is TGTGCCTGGAGTGTAACCCGGTCCTATGGCTACACCTTC. Its protein product is CAWSVTRSYGYTF.

The chain recombines TRBV19 with TRBJ1-3; TRBD1 might be the D (5 bases). Per germline, CDR1 LNHDA and CDR2 SQIVND (reference sequence). The V and J ends lost 6 bases and 0 bases respectively, with 15 bases between them. The CDR3 is 16 residues long. CDR3 sequence (DNA): TGTGCCAGTAGGGCAGGGTCCTATCGCTCTGGAAACACCATATATTTT. Its translation: CASRAGSYRSGNTIYF. Drawing the rest from reference TRBV19 and TRBJ1-3, the complete variable domain is DGGITQSPKYLFRKEGQNVTLSCEQNLNHDAMYWYRQDPGQGLRLIYYSQIVNDFQKGDIAEGYSVSREKKESFPLTVTSAQKNPTAFYLCASRAGSYRSGNTIYFGEGSWLTVV.

The rearrangement uses TRBV18 and TRBJ1-1, with 12 nucleotides matching TRBD1. CDR1 is KGHSH and CDR2 is LQKENI in the germline V gene. This CDR3 has 16 residues. Trimming cost V 3 bases and J 1 base; bases outside gene matches: 3. CDR3 residues: CASSPGQGARNTEAFF. The CDR3 DNA is TGTGCCAGCTCACCGGGACAGGGGGCTCGGAACACTGAAGCTTTCTTT.

The chain is built from TRBV14 and TRBJ2-7; 14 bases agree with TRBD2. Germline lookup yields CDR1 SGHDN and CDR2 FVKESK. The J segment lost 7 bases and the V segment lost 0 bases, leaving 17 bases of the junction unmatched. This CDR3 is built from 20 residues. Written as DNA, the CDR3 is TGTGCCAGCAGCCAAGATCTAGAGGGGACTAGCGGGAGAAATATTATGGAGCAGTACTTC. It translates to CASSQDLEGTSGRNIMEQYF. Full variable domain (rest looked up from reference TRBV14 and TRBJ2-7): EAGVTQFPSHSVIEKGQTVTLRCDPISGHDNLYWYRRVMGKEIKFLLHFVKESKQDESGMPNNRFLAERTGGTYSTLKVQPAELEDSGVYFCASSQDLEGTSGRNIMEQYFGPGTRLTVT.

This rearrangement joins TRBV28 to TRBJ1-4; the D gene is possibly TRBD1 (5 bases). CDR3 size: 15 residues. V was cut by 5 bases and J by 3 bases, with 13 bases left in between. Germline values: CDR1 MDHEN, CDR2 SYDVKM. The CDR3 protein is CASSPQGGANEKLFF. DNA for the CDR3: TGTGCCAGCAGTCCCCAGGGAGGGGCTAATGAAAAACTGTTTTTT.